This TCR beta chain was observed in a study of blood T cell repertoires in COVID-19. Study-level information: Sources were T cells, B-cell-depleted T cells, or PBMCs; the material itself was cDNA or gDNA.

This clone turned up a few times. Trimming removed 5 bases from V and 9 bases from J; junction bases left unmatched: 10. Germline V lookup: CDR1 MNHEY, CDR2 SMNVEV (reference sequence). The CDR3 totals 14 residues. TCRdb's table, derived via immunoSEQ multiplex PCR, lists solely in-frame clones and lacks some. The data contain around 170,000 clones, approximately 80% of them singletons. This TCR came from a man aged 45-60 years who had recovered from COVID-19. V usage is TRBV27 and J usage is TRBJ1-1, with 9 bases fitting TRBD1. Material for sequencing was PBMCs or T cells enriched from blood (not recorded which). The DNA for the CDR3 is TGTGCCAGCAGTACATACCAGGACAGGGGTAAAGCTTTCTTT. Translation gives CASSTYQDRGKAFF.